Listed below are T cell receptor beta chains from one sample, sequenced in a study of human T cells and chemical hapten exposure. Using its own MiXCR run on the reads, TCRdb lists one record per CDR3 protein. The table includes around 120,000 distinct CDR3 sequences, 6.5% to 10% detected once. Specimen: whole blood. These receptors all stem from a human donor in good health. Some clones in this sample may be carry-over from other donors' samples. CDR3s include the opening cysteine and the closing phenylalanine or tryptophan. A D gene is named only where the DNA matches it firmly. The listing skips clone size in some rows; elsewhere it reads once, few, many or a size class.

clone size: few; V gene: TRBV6-6; D gene: TRBD1; CDR3 length: 16; J gene: TRBJ2-7; CDR3 DNA: TGTGCCAGCAGCCGTACCCAGGACAGGGACTCCTACGAGCAGTACTTC; CDR3 protein: CASSRTQDRDSYEQYF
clone size: few; V gene: TRBV7-9; D gene: TRBD1; CDR3 length: 16; J gene: TRBJ2-6; CDR3 DNA: TGTGCCAGCAGCCCCACGACAGGGGTTGGGGCCAACGTCCTGACTTTC; CDR3 protein: CASSPTTGVGANVLTF
clone size: many; V gene: TRBV27; D gene: .; CDR3 length: 16; J gene: TRBJ2-7; CDR3 DNA: TGTGCCAGCAGTAGACACGAGGGACCCCGGGGGTACGAGCAGTACTTC; CDR3 protein: CASSRHEGPRGYEQYF
clone size: few; V gene: TRBV7-9; D gene: TRBD1; CDR3 length: 15; J gene: TRBJ2-2; CDR3 DNA: TGTGCCAGCAGCCCACCGGGACAGGGAAGCGGGGAGCTGTTTTTT; CDR3 protein: CASSPPGQGSGELFF
clone size: many; V gene: TRBV7-9; D gene: .; CDR3 length: 17; J gene: TRBJ1-2; CDR3 DNA: TGTGCCAGCAGCTTTGGGCAGGGGCCGGAGAGGAACTATGGCTACACCTTC; CDR3 protein: CASSFGQGPERNYGYTF
clone size: many; V gene: TRBV6-1; D gene: .; CDR3 length: 13; J gene: TRBJ2-4; CDR3 DNA: TGTGCCAGCAGTTCCGGGCCCCAAAACATTCAGTACTTC; CDR3 protein: CASSSGPQNIQYF
clone size: many; V gene: TRBV12-3/TRBV12-4; D gene: .; CDR3 length: 14; J gene: TRBJ1-2; CDR3 DNA: TGTGCCAGCAGTTTAGCCCTTCGGCCGGGGGGCTACACCTTC; CDR3 protein: CASSLALRPGGYTF
clone size: .; V gene: TRBV20-1; D gene: TRBD1; CDR3 length: 17; J gene: TRBJ2-6; CDR3 DNA: TGCAGTGCTAGTAGGGGACAGGGTACATTGGGGGCCAACGTCCTGACTTTC; CDR3 protein: CSASRGQGTLGANVLTF
clone size: few; V gene: TRBV12-5; D gene: .; CDR3 length: 12; J gene: TRBJ2-1; CDR3 DNA: TGTGCTAGTGGTCTCCAAGGGAATGAGCAGTTCTTC; CDR3 protein: CASGLQGNEQFF
clone size: few; V gene: TRBV7-3; D gene: .; CDR3 length: 15; J gene: TRBJ2-3; CDR3 DNA: TGTGCCAGCAGCCCCTTGGGGGGGGCGATTGATACGCAGTATTTT; CDR3 protein: CASSPLGGAIDTQYF
clone size: many; V gene: TRBV29-1; D gene: .; CDR3 length: 12; J gene: TRBJ1-3; CDR3 DNA: TGCAGCGCCCGTTCTGCTGGAAACACCATATATTTT; CDR3 protein: CSARSAGNTIYF
clone size: many; V gene: TRBV7-2; D gene: TRBD1; CDR3 length: 15; J gene: TRBJ2-1; CDR3 DNA: TGTGCCAGCAGCCCGGGACAGGGGTCATTCGATGAGCAGTTCTTC; CDR3 protein: CASSPGQGSFDEQFF
clone size: few; V gene: TRBV4-3; D gene: .; CDR3 length: 15; J gene: TRBJ1-3; CDR3 DNA: TGCGCCAGCAGCAGGGGCACAGACTCTGGAAACACCATATATTTT; CDR3 protein: CASSRGTDSGNTIYF
clone size: .; V gene: TRBV27; D gene: .; CDR3 length: 14; J gene: TRBJ1-6; CDR3 DNA: TGTGCCAGCAGGCAGGGACAAAGCCGTTCACCCCTCCACTTT; CDR3 protein: CASRQGQSRSPLHF
clone size: .; V gene: TRBV11-2; D gene: .; CDR3 length: 15; J gene: TRBJ2-2; CDR3 DNA: TGTGCCAGCAGCTTCAGGGAGACATTCACCGGGGAGCTGTTTTTT; CDR3 protein: CASSFRETFTGELFF
clone size: few; V gene: TRBV6-5; D gene: TRBD2; CDR3 length: 24; J gene: TRBJ2-7; CDR3 DNA: TGTGCCAGCAGTTACTCGAAGTGGATTCTATGGGGGACTAGCGGAACACCCCGGGGTTACGAGCAGTACTTC; CDR3 protein: CASSYSKWILWGTSGTPRGYEQYF
clone size: many; V gene: TRBV18; D gene: .; CDR3 length: 13; J gene: TRBJ2-7; CDR3 DNA: TGTGCCAGCTCAACCGGGACAAGTTACGAGCAGTACTTC; CDR3 protein: CASSTGTSYEQYF
clone size: few; V gene: TRBV6-5; D gene: .; CDR3 length: 15; J gene: TRBJ2-7; CDR3 DNA: TGTGCCAGCAGCTTCCGAAATGGGGGAAACTACGAGCAGTACTTC; CDR3 protein: CASSFRNGGNYEQYF
clone size: many; V gene: TRBV2; D gene: .; CDR3 length: 13; J gene: TRBJ2-5; CDR3 DNA: TGTGCCAGCAGTGAGGGGCTAGGAGAGACCCAGTACTTC; CDR3 protein: CASSEGLGETQYF
clone size: .; V gene: TRBV7-2; D gene: .; CDR3 length: 15; J gene: TRBJ2-4; CDR3 DNA: TGTGCCAGCAGCTTAGGGGGGATTGGCAAAAACATTCAGTACTTC; CDR3 protein: CASSLGGIGKNIQYF
clone size: many; V gene: TRBV6-2/TRBV6-3; D gene: .; CDR3 length: 12; J gene: TRBJ2-1; CDR3 DNA: TGTGCCAGCAGTTACGAGGGTAATGAGCAGTTCTTC; CDR3 protein: CASSYEGNEQFF
clone size: .; V gene: TRBV12-5; D gene: TRBD2; CDR3 length: 16; J gene: TRBJ2-1; CDR3 DNA: TGTGCTAGTGGTCCCCTCCTAGCGGGCGCAGACAATGAGCAGTTCTTC; CDR3 protein: CASGPLLAGADNEQFF
clone size: .; V gene: TRBV5-6; D gene: TRBD2; CDR3 length: 15; J gene: TRBJ2-1; CDR3 DNA: TGTGCCAGCAGCTTGGCAGGACTAGCGACGAATGAGCAGTTCTTC; CDR3 protein: CASSLAGLATNEQFF
clone size: .; V gene: TRBV6-5; D gene: .; CDR3 length: 12; J gene: TRBJ1-1; CDR3 DNA: TGTGCCAGCACAAGTTTGAGCACTGAAGCTTTCTTT; CDR3 protein: CASTSLSTEAFF
clone size: .; V gene: TRBV20-1; D gene: TRBD2; CDR3 length: 15; J gene: TRBJ2-3; CDR3 DNA: TGCAGTGCTAGCTGGACTAGCGGGGGGGTAGATACGCAGTATTTT; CDR3 protein: CSASWTSGGVDTQYF
clone size: .; V gene: TRBV14; D gene: .; CDR3 length: 16; J gene: TRBJ2-1; CDR3 DNA: TGTGCCAGCAGCCTTCCCGGGACCCATCCTAGCAATGAGCAGTTCTTC; CDR3 protein: CASSLPGTHPSNEQFF
clone size: .; V gene: TRBV19; D gene: .; CDR3 length: 16; J gene: TRBJ2-2; CDR3 DNA: TGTGCCAGTAGTATCCCCGGGCCCACAGTTGTCGGGGAGCTGTTTTTT; CDR3 protein: CASSIPGPTVVGELFF
clone size: .; V gene: TRBV10-3; D gene: TRBD2; CDR3 length: 14; J gene: TRBJ2-7; CDR3 DNA: TGTGCCATCAGTGGGACTAGCGGGAGACACGAGCAGTACTTC; CDR3 protein: CAISGTSGRHEQYF
clone size: .; V gene: TRBV3-1; D gene: TRBD2; CDR3 length: 17; J gene: TRBJ2-7; CDR3 DNA: TGTGCCAGCAGCCAAGATCGGGGACTAGCGGGAGGAGGTGAGCAGTACTTC; CDR3 protein: CASSQDRGLAGGGEQYF
clone size: few; V gene: TRBV10-3; D gene: TRBD1; CDR3 length: 16; J gene: TRBJ2-2; CDR3 DNA: TGTGCCATCAGTGATATGGGGACAGGCCGAACCGGGGAGCTGTTTTTT; CDR3 protein: CAISDMGTGRTGELFF
clone size: .; V gene: TRBV4-1; D gene: .; CDR3 length: 15; J gene: TRBJ2-7; CDR3 DNA: TGCGCCAGCAGCCAGGTTGGGGAGGCCGACTACGAGCAGTACTTC; CDR3 protein: CASSQVGEADYEQYF
clone size: many; V gene: TRBV7-7; D gene: TRBD1; CDR3 length: 13; J gene: TRBJ2-7; CDR3 DNA: TGTGCCAGCAGCGCCGGACAGGTCTACGAGCAGTACTTC; CDR3 protein: CASSAGQVYEQYF
clone size: many; V gene: TRBV7-6; D gene: .; CDR3 length: 12; J gene: TRBJ2-1; CDR3 DNA: TGTGCCAGCAGCTTAGCCGGGGAAGAGCAGTTCTTC; CDR3 protein: CASSLAGEEQFF
clone size: many; V gene: TRBV6-2/TRBV6-3; D gene: TRBD1; CDR3 length: 18; J gene: TRBJ1-3; CDR3 DNA: TGTGCCAGCAGTTACCCGCGGACAGGGCGATACTCTGGAAACACCATATATTTT; CDR3 protein: CASSYPRTGRYSGNTIYF
clone size: many; V gene: TRBV6-1; D gene: .; CDR3 length: 13; J gene: TRBJ1-1; CDR3 DNA: TGTGCCAGCAGTCAACAGGTTAAATCCGAAGCTTTCTTT; CDR3 protein: CASSQQVKSEAFF
clone size: many; V gene: TRBV3-1; D gene: .; CDR3 length: 14; J gene: TRBJ2-7; CDR3 DNA: TGTGCCAGCAGCCCTGCCCCCGGAGGTCGCGAGCAGTACTTC; CDR3 protein: CASSPAPGGREQYF
clone size: few; V gene: TRBV7-9; D gene: TRBD1; CDR3 length: 17; J gene: TRBJ2-7; CDR3 DNA: TGTGCCAGCAGCGATAAACATGGGACAGGGGAAGTCTACGAGCAGTACTTC; CDR3 protein: CASSDKHGTGEVYEQYF
clone size: .; V gene: TRBV18; D gene: .; CDR3 length: 14; J gene: TRBJ1-2; CDR3 DNA: TGTGCCAGCTCTACACAAGGGAGGGAGGATGGCTACACCTTC; CDR3 protein: CASSTQGREDGYTF
clone size: many; V gene: TRBV29-1; D gene: TRBD1; CDR3 length: 12; J gene: TRBJ1-1; CDR3 DNA: TGCAGCGTTGACGGGGACAGGGTCGAAGCTTTCTTT; CDR3 protein: CSVDGDRVEAFF
clone size: once; V gene: TRBV6-5; D gene: .; CDR3 length: 15; J gene: TRBJ2-6; CDR3 DNA: TGTGCCAGCAGTTACTCCAGGGCTGGGGCCAACGTCCTGACTTTC; CDR3 protein: CASSYSRAGANVLTF
clone size: many; V gene: TRBV12-3/TRBV12-4; D gene: .; CDR3 length: 13; J gene: TRBJ2-7; CDR3 DNA: TGTGCCAGCAGTTCGGGTAGGGTGTACGAGCAGTACTTC; CDR3 protein: CASSSGRVYEQYF
clone size: .; V gene: TRBV30; D gene: .; CDR3 length: 16; J gene: TRBJ2-5; CDR3 DNA: TGTGCCTGGAGCCTCGTGGGTTGGGGGGAGGATGAGACCCAGTACTTC; CDR3 protein: CAWSLVGWGEDETQYF
clone size: many; V gene: TRBV20-1; D gene: .; CDR3 length: 16; J gene: TRBJ2-7; CDR3 DNA: TGCAGTGTCGTTCAGGGCGGGGGCCTCTCGTCCTACGAGCAGTACTTC; CDR3 protein: CSVVQGGGLSSYEQYF